The 28 T cell receptor beta chains listed next were all sequenced from one sample in a study of T cells in Graves' hyperthyroidism and ophthalmopathy. There were TCR beta CDR3 regions amplified from RNA transcripts. The HTBI set primed first-round TCR CDR3 RT-PCR. TCRdb analysed the multiplex PCR reads with MiXCR anew, one entry per CDR3 protein. The sample includes around 700,000 distinct CDR3 sequences, 30% to 40% of them seen just once. The sequenced sample was blood. These TCRs come from a woman aged 40 to 55 with Graves' hyperthyroidism.

The chain employs TRBV6-6 and TRBJ1-1; perhaps TRBD1 as D (5 bases). Germline CDR1 reads MNHNY; CDR2 reads SVGAGI (reference sequence). V lost 5 bases and J lost 0, with 22 bases in between. The CDR3 is 18 amino acids. The CDR3 is CASSPIPGRINLNTEAFF. In DNA, the CDR3 is TGTGCCAGCAGTCCCATCCCGGGACGGATAAATTTGAACACTGAAGCTTTCTTT.

A single count supports this clonotype. The chain uses TRBV19 and TRBJ2-7; D not resolved. The CDR3 has 13 amino acids. Deletions cut 10 bases from V and 0 bases from J, with 13 bases between. Looked up from germline, CDR1 is LNHDA and CDR2 is SQIVND (reference sequence). The CDR3 DNA sequence: TGTGCCACCTCAGGACCCGGCTCCTACGAGCAGTACTTC. Protein sequence: CATSGPGSYEQYF.

This chain links TRBV6-5 with TRBJ1-2, with a weak D call TRBD1 (5 bases). The V gene lost 0 bases and the J gene lost 2 bases, with 13 bases spanning the gap. The CDR3 is 16 amino acids. The germline V gene encodes CDR1 MNHEY and CDR2 SVGAGI. CDR3 coding DNA: TGTGCCAGCAGTTACTCCGGGGGAAGAACGAACTATGGCTACACCTTC. This encodes CASSYSGGRTNYGYTF.

This clonotype was recorded at least ten times. The gene calls are TRBV29-1 and TRBJ2-7; the D gene could be TRBD1 or TRBD2 (5 bases each). This CDR3 has 10 residues. The germline V gene encodes CDR1 SQVTM and CDR2 ANQGSEA. The germline V and J ends were trimmed by 4 bases and 6 bases, with 7 bases remaining between them. This CDR3 reads CSVVGTEQYF. The CDR3 DNA is TGCAGCGTTGTAGGGACCGAGCAGTACTTC.

This clonotype was seen at least ten times. The chain is built from TRBV19 and TRBJ1-3; the D is unclear. The CDR3 extends over 14 amino acids. Trimming shortened V by 5 bases and J by 0 bases, and 8 bases separated the two germline ends. Per the germline V gene, CDR1 is LNHDA and CDR2 is SQIVND (reference sequence). This chain's CDR3 is CASSAYLSGNTIYF. The CDR3 DNA sequence: TGTGCCAGTAGTGCATACCTCTCTGGAAACACCATATATTTT.

This clonotype was detected many times. This chain links TRBV7-6 with TRBJ1-1; 9 bases map to TRBD1. V trimming: 5 bases; J trimming: 4 bases; junction bases outside the gene matches: 8. Germline V gene data show CDR1 as SGHVS and CDR2 as FNYEAQ. The CDR3 is made up of 15 amino acids. DNA of the CDR3: TGTGCCAGCAGCACCGGGACAGGGAGTCCCACTGAAGCTTTCTTT. Protein product: CASSTGTGSPTEAFF.

This clonotype was recorded at least ten times. The chain has TRBV7-9 and TRBJ2-7; TRBD1 is a possible D gene (6 bases). With 5 bases removed from V and 7 bases from J, the gap between germline ends came to 21 bases. The length of the CDR3 is 15 residues. Germline V CDR1 and CDR2: SEHNR, FQNEAQ (reference sequence). The CDR3 here is CASSMGHTPFLEQYF. Written as DNA, the CDR3 is TGTGCCAGCAGCATGGGACACACACCATTTTTGGAGCAGTACTTC. The entire variable domain, with the rest obtained from reference TRBV7-9 and TRBJ2-7, is as follows: DTGVSQNPRHKITKRGQNVTFRCDPISEHNRLYWYRQTLGQGPEFLTYFQNEAQLEKSRLLSDRFSAERPKGSFSTLEIQRTEQGDSAMYLCASSMGHTPFLEQYFGPGTRLTVT.

A word on this clonotype: This may be a read error, as it is one base from a much larger clone. The chain employs TRBV29-1 and TRBJ1-1, with D perhaps TRBD1 (5 bases). The CDR3 runs 11 residues. The germline V gene encodes CDR1 SQVTM and CDR2 ANQGSEA. The CDR3 sequence: CSVALGGVALF. CDR3 sequence (DNA): TGCAGCGTCGCCCTTGGGGGGGTGGCTCTCTTT.

V is TRBV2 and J is TRBJ2-5; possibly TRBD2 for D (6 bases). Per germline, CDR1 SNHLY and CDR2 FYNNEI. This CDR3 has 17 amino acids. The V end lost 2 bases, the J end lost 4 bases, and 20 bases lay between the germline ends. CDR3 nucleotide sequence: TGTGCCAGCAGTGAAAGACTAGACCGAGAAGGCGGAGAGACCCAGTACTTC. It specifies CASSERLDREGGETQYF.

This clonotype was recorded many times. J is TRBJ2-7 and V is TRBV15; possibly TRBD1 for D (5 bases). In germline, CDR1 is LNHNV, CDR2 YYDKDF (reference sequence). V lost 1 base to trimming and J lost 7 bases, with 8 bases between them. This CDR3 has 12 amino acids. DNA for the CDR3: TGTGCCACCAGCAGAGTACCAGGGGAGCAGTACTTC. This gives the protein CATSRVPGEQYF.

A note on this clonotype: A much bigger clone sits one base away, suggesting this may be a read error. The V call is TRBV15, the J call TRBJ1-1; D gene uncertain. The CDR3 runs 13 residues. CDR1 and CDR2 (germline): LNHNV, YYDKDF (reference sequence). V lost 1 base and J 3 bases, leaving 6 bases between the germline ends. The CDR3 DNA sequence: TGTGCCACCAGCAGAGCAGGTTACACTGAAGCTTTCTTT. Amino acid sequence: CATSRAGYTEAFF.

Ten or more counts support this clonotype. The V call is TRBV5-6, the J call TRBJ1-2, with D unclear. Trimming stripped 4 bases from V and 7 bases from J, with 8 bases between. Germline CDR1 SGHDT, CDR2 YYEEEE. This CDR3 is 11 amino acids long. The CDR3 protein is CASSKYPGYTF. The CDR3 DNA reads as TGTGCCAGCAGCAAGTACCCTGGCTACACCTTC.

This clonotype was seen many times. The chain joins TRBV28 to TRBJ2-7, with TRBD2 as a possible D gene (5 bases). Germline-derived CDR1 and CDR2 are MDHEN and SYDVKM. V lost 5 bases and J lost 7, with 12 bases in between. This CDR3 comprises 12 residues. The CDR3 DNA sequence: TGTGCCAGCAGTCCACGTCGGGGTGAGCAGTACTTC. It yields the protein CASSPRRGEQYF. Combining the CDR3 with reference TRBV28 and TRBJ2-7 gives the whole variable domain DVKVTQSSRYLVKRTGEKVFLECVQDMDHENMFWYRQDPGLGLRLIYFSYDVKMKEKGDIPEGYSVSREKKERFSLILESASTNQTSMYLCASSPRRGEQYFGPGTRLTVT.

This clonotype was observed once. A clone one base away is much larger, so this may be a read error. The chain links TRBV7-6 to TRBJ2-7; TRBD1 agrees at 7 bases. Germline V gene lookup returns CDR1 SGHVS and CDR2 FNYEAQ. This CDR3 spans 13 amino acids. CDR3 region: CASRGDSLYGQYF. The CDR3 bases are TGTGCCAGCAGGGGGGACAGCCTCTACGGGCAGTACTTC.

At least ten counts were recorded for this clonotype. The rearrangement links TRBV13 to TRBJ1-6; D unclear. The CDR3 extends over 14 amino acids. V gave up 1 base and J gave up 7 bases, with 8 bases separating them. Germline values: CDR1 PRHDT, CDR2 FYEKMQ (reference sequence). CDR3 amino acids: CASSLDGVNSPLHF. The CDR3 DNA reads as TGTGCCAGCAGCTTAGATGGGGTCAATTCACCCCTCCACTTT.

This chain connects TRBV25-1 to TRBJ2-7; perhaps TRBD1 as D (6 bases). Germline V lookup: CDR1 MGHDK, CDR2 SYGVNS. V dropped 3 bases and J dropped 0 bases, with 9 bases sitting between them. The length of the CDR3 is 14 residues. The CDR3 is CASSDRTDSYEQYF. CDR3 bases: TGTGCCAGCAGTGATCGGACAGACTCCTACGAGCAGTACTTC.

The V call is TRBV4-3, the J call TRBJ2-5; unclear D gene. Germline CDR1 and CDR2: LGHNA and YSLEER. The CDR3 sequence is 13 residues long. Trimming pared 2 bases from V and 5 bases from J, leaving 9 bases between. CDR3 amino acids: CASSQSGLETQYF. Here the CDR3 DNA reads TGCGCCAGCAGCCAAAGTGGTCTCGAGACCCAGTACTTC.

CDR3 protein: CASSLRSDKQYF. For the CDR3, the DNA is TGTGCCAGCAGTTTACGGTCGGACAAACAGTACTTC. The chain recombines TRBV28 with TRBJ2-7; tentative D call: TRBD1 (5 bases). There are 12 residues in the CDR3. V dropped 2 bases and J dropped 10 bases, with 12 bases sitting between them. Germline CDR1 and CDR2: MDHEN and SYDVKM. Filled out from reference TRBV28 and TRBJ2-7, the complete variable domain reads DVKVTQSSRYLVKRTGEKVFLECVQDMDHENMFWYRQDPGLGLRLIYFSYDVKMKEKGDIPEGYSVSREKKERFSLILESASTNQTSMYLCASSLRSDKQYFGPGTRLTVT.

This chain connects TRBV7-2 to TRBJ2-7; a weak D match, TRBD2 (6 bases). V lost 5 bases and J 3 bases, leaving 23 bases between the germline ends. Germline loops: CDR1 SGHTA, CDR2 FQGNSA. The CDR3 runs 17 residues. The CDR3 protein is CASSTYVGLASNYEQYF. The CDR3 nucleotides read TGTGCCAGCAGCACCTATGTGGGCCTAGCGTCTAACTACGAGCAGTACTTC. Together with reference TRBV7-2 and TRBJ2-7, the CDR3 gives the full variable domain: GAGVSQSPSNKVTEKGKDVELRCDPISGHTALYWYRQSLGQGLEFLIYFQGNSAPDKSGLPSDRFSAERTGGSVSTLTIQRTQQEDSAVYLCASSTYVGLASNYEQYFGPGTRLTVT.

This clonotype has at least ten counts. This chain uses TRBV10-3 with TRBJ1-1; no reliable D call. CDR1 is ENHRY, CDR2 SYGVKD, per germline. V gave up 5 bases and J gave up 0 bases, with 4 bases separating them. This CDR3 has 12 residues. In nucleotides, the CDR3 is TGTGCCATCAGTTCAGTGAACACTGAAGCTTTCTTT. Translated: CAISSVNTEAFF.

The chain recombines TRBV19 with TRBJ1-1; 9 nucleotides agree with TRBD1. V shed 5 bases, J shed 3 bases, and the junction held 16 bases outside the gene matches. The CDR3 is 18 amino acids. Germline V CDR1 and CDR2: LNHDA, SQIVND (reference sequence). Here the CDR3 DNA reads TGTGCCAGTAGTCCTCCCCGGGACAGGGCTTATCTCCACACTGAAGCTTTCTTT. The encoded protein is CASSPPRDRAYLHTEAFF.

V gene TRBV7-3 combines with J gene TRBJ2-3, with D perhaps matching TRBD1 or TRBD2 (5 bases each). V lost 1 base, J lost 5 bases, and 7 bases lay in between. CDR3 length: 13 residues. The germline V gene encodes CDR1 SGHTA and CDR2 FQGTGA. For the CDR3, the DNA is TGTGCCAGCAGCTTAATTGGGGGAGATACGCAGTATTTT. It encodes CASSLIGGDTQYF.

This clonotype was found many times. DNA for the CDR3: TGTGCCAGCAGCTTAGAGACGGGGGGATTGGATGGCTACACCTTC. This sequence encodes CASSLETGGLDGYTF. This sequence joins TRBV7-2 and TRBJ1-2, with TRBD1 as a possible D gene (5 bases). Trimming took off 1 base at V and 6 bases at J, with 15 bases between the two ends. Germline V CDR1 and CDR2: SGHTA, FQGNSA. This CDR3 spans 15 amino acids.

Of note for this clonotype: One junction end disagrees with the germline gene, perhaps due to a read error. The rearrangement uses TRBV10-3 and TRBJ1-5; D perhaps matches TRBD1 (5 bases). Germline assignment: CDR1 ENHRY and CDR2 SYGVKD. The CDR3 has 14 amino acids. Written as DNA, the CDR3 is TGTGCCAGCGAACCCTTTGACAGCAAGCAGCCCCAGCATTTT. It specifies CASEPFDSKQPQHF.

As to this clonotype: A much larger clonotype is one base distant, so this may be a read error. This rearrangement joins TRBV29-1 to TRBJ1-3, with no clear D. Trimming took 4 bases from V and 2 from J, leaving 9 bases between them. The CDR3 has 13 residues. Looked up from germline, CDR1 is SQVTM and CDR2 is ANQGSEA. The CDR3 DNA reads as TGCAGCGTTGTCGGGCACACTGGAAACACCATATATTTT. Encoded protein: CSVVGHTGNTIYF.

This clonotype appeared many times. The V call is TRBV4-3, the J call TRBJ2-5; a weak D match, TRBD2 (6 bases). Germline CDR1 LGHNA, CDR2 YSLEER. This CDR3 contains 14 residues. V lost 1 base and J lost 5, with 11 bases in between. This chain's CDR3 is CASSQAGDEETQYF. The CDR3 bases are TGCGCCAGCAGCCAAGCGGGAGACGAGGAGACCCAGTACTTC.

The chain uses TRBV10-3 and TRBJ2-2, with a weak D call TRBD1 (6 bases). The V gene lost 4 bases and the J gene lost 8 bases, with 8 bases spanning the gap. CDR1 is ENHRY and CDR2 is SYGVKD in the germline V gene. The CDR3 sequence is 12 residues long. The CDR3 coding sequence is TGTGCCATCAGTGGGGGGACAGGGGAGCTGTTTTTT. It codes for CAISGGTGELFF.

This sequence joins TRBV5-6 and TRBJ2-5; 9 nucleotides agree with TRBD2. The V gene's germline CDR1 is SGHDT and CDR2 YYEEEE. Trimming at V came to 9 bases and at J to 2 bases, leaving 14 bases not matched to a gene. This CDR3 has 16 residues. CDR3 amino acids: CATTAGGNYEQETQYF. The DNA for the CDR3 is TGTGCCACCACGGCGGGGGGGAATTACGAACAAGAGACCCAGTACTTC.